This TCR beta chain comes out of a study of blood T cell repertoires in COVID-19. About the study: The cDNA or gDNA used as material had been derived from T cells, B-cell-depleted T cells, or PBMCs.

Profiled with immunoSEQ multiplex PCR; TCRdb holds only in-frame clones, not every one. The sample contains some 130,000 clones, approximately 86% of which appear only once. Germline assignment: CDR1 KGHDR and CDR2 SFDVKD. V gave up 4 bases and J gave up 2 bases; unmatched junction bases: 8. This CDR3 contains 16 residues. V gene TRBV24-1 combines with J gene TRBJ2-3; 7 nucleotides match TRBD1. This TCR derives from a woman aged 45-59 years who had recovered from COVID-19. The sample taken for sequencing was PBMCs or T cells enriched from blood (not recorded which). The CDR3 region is CATSDATTGPTDTQYF. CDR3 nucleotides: TGTGCCACCAGTGACGCAACGACAGGGCCCACAGATACGCAGTATTTT.